This T cell receptor beta chain was captured in a study of response to subunit inactivated influenza vaccine. General study results and limits: Authors suggested few new T cells are recruited by each seasonal influenza vaccination.

MiXCR, applied by TCRdb to the RT-PCR reads, yields one record per CDR3 protein. The repertoire has hundreds of thousands of distinct CDR3 sequences, roughly 8.2% of them found once; the top ten carry roughly 13%. The CDR3 totals 15 residues. Trimming removed 3 bases from V and 8 bases from J; junction bases left unmatched: 6. The germline V gene encodes CDR1 MGHRA and CDR2 YSYEKL. This clonotype was seen only a few times. Its antigen is not identified. This chain joins TRBV4-1 and TRBJ2-1; 11 bases are shared with TRBD1. The starting material was PBMCs from blood, obtained about 24 months after vaccination. The sequence was obtained from a man between 50 and 70 years old who received an inactivated influenza vaccine. The CDR3 is CASSHPGQGGDEQFF. DNA for the CDR3: TGCGCCAGCAGCCACCCGGGACAGGGGGGGGATGAGCAGTTCTTC.